This T cell receptor beta chain stems from a study of blood T cell repertoires in COVID-19. All exposed participants met a person with COVID-19 within 2 weeks before entering the study. V shed 6 bases and J 2 bases; nucleotides not matched to a gene: 7. This CDR3 is 15 amino acids long. The germline V gene has CDR1 SGHRS and CDR2 YFSETQ. The repertoire was sequenced with immunoSEQ multiplex PCR; TCRdb's copy has only in-frame clones and lacks some. The repertoire holds about 310,000 clones, around 84% seen once, with approximately 1.9% in the top ten. Sequencing was carried out using PBMCs or T cells enriched from blood (not recorded which). The TCR comes from a woman aged 25 to 39 who had been exposed to COVID-19. The chain links TRBV5-1 to TRBJ1-2; 10 nucleotides align to TRBD1. The CDR3 region is CASTPGQGTNYGYTF. CDR3 DNA sequence: TGCGCCAGCACCCCGGGACAGGGGACCAACTATGGCTACACCTTC. The variable domain in full, with the rest retrieved from reference TRBV5-1 and TRBJ1-2, is KAGVTQTPRYLIKTRGQQVTLSCSPISGHRSVSWYQQTPGQGLQFLFEYFSETQRNKGNFPGRFSGRQFSNSRSEMNVSTLELGDSALYLCASTPGQGTNYGYTFGSGTRLTVV.